This T cell receptor (beta chain) was captured by sequencing in a study of radiation and T cells in renal cell carcinoma. Using immunoSEQ multiplex PCR, the repertoire was profiled, and TCRdb retains in-frame clones only, with some absent. Of approximately 110,000 clones listed, about four fifths are singletons. Time point defined: baseline pretreatment blood. The treatment is: 15 Gy SBRT to primary tumor, nephrectomy 4 weeks later. This renal cell carcinoma was of the clear cell type. Study-wide findings and caveats: From baseline, blood top tumor clonotypes peaked at 2 weeks post-radiation.

Note on this clone: Antigen specificity is unknown.

The specimen was blood, collected from a patient whose treatment included radiotherapy and nephrectomy. The clonotype comes from an older woman with renal cell carcinoma.

CDR3 nucleotide sequence: TGTGCCAGCAGTGAATTGTCAAGGGACAGGGGATACGAGCAGTACTTC. It translates to CASSELSRDRGYEQYF. This chain links TRBV2 with TRBJ2-7, with TRBD1 matching 10 bases. The CDR3 is 16 amino acids. J gave up 4 bases and V 2 bases, and 8 bases lay outside the gene matches. CDR1 and CDR2 (germline): SNHLY, FYNNEI.